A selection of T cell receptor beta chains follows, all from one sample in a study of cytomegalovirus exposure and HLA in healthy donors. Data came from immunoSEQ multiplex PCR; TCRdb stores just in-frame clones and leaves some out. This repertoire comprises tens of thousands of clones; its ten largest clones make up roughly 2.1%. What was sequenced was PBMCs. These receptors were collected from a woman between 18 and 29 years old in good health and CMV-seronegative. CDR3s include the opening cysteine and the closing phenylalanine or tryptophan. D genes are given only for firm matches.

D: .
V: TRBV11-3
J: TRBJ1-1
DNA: TGTGCCAGCAGCTTAGTCGGGGGGTCCACTGAAGCTTTCTTT
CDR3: CASSLVGGSTEAFF

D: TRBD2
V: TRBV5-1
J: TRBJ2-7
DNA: TGCGCCAGCGGGGGGACAGGTCGGACTAGCGGGTCCTACGAGCAGTACTTC
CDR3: CASGGTGRTSGSYEQYF

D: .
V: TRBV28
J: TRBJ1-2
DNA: TGTGCCAGCAGTTTGGCCGTATTTGGTAAAGGCTACACCTTC
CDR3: CASSLAVFGKGYTF

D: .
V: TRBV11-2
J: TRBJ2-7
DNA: TGTGCCAGCAGCTTAACTGGAGCAGGGCGATATGAGCAGTACTTC
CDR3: CASSLTGAGRYEQYF

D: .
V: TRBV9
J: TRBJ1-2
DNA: TGTGCCAGCAGCGTAGCGAGTATTTCTAACTATGGCTACACCTTC
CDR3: CASSVASISNYGYTF

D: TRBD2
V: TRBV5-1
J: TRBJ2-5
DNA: TGCGCCAGCAGCTTGCCCAGCGGGGGGAGTCAAGAGACCCAGTACTTC
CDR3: CASSLPSGGSQETQYF

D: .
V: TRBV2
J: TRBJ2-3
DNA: TGTGCCAGCACCCTGGGGGGGGCCCGCCTGGAACGGACGCAGTATTTT
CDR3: CASTLGGARLERTQYF

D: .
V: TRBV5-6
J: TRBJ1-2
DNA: TGTGCCAGCAGACAGGACAAGGCTGGCTACACCTTC
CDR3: CASRQDKAGYTF

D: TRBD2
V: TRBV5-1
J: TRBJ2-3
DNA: TGCGCCAGCAGCTTGGACCCCTCTGCGGGGGGGACAGATACGCAGTATTTT
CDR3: CASSLDPSAGGTDTQYF

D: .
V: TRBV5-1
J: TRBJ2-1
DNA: TGCGCCAGCAGCTCGCCCATGCGCTCCTACAATGAGCAGTTCTTC
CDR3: CASSSPMRSYNEQFF

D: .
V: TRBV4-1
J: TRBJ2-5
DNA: TGCGCCAGCAGCCGCCAGGTGGTCCAAGAGACCCAGTACTTC
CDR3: CASSRQVVQETQYF

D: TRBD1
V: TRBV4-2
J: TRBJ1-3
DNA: TGTGCCAGCAGCCAAGAGGCCGGGACAGGGATCGGTGGAAACACCATATATTTT
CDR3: CASSQEAGTGIGGNTIYF

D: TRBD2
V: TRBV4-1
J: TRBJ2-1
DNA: TGCGCCAGCAGCCAAGTTGCCGGGACTAGCGGGAGAGGGGATGAGCAGTTCTTC
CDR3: CASSQVAGTSGRGDEQFF

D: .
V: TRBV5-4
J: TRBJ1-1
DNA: TGTGCCAGCAGCGACACTCAGGGTGGGACTGAAGCTTTCTTT
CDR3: CASSDTQGGTEAFF

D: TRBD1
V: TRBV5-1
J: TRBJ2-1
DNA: TGCGCCAGCAGCTCAGGACAGGGCAATGAGCAGTTCTTC
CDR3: CASSSGQGNEQFF

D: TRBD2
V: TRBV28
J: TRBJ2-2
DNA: TGTGCCAGCAGTTTGACGGGAGGGGTCGGGGAGCTGTTTTTT
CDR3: CASSLTGGVGELFF

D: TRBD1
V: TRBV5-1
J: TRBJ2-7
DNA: TGCGCCAGCAGCTACGACAGGGGCGATGCGTACTCCTACGAGCAGTACTTC
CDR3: CASSYDRGDAYSYEQYF

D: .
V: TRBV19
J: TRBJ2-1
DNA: TGTGCCAGTAAGCGCTCCGGGACATCCCATTACAATGAGCAGTTCTTC
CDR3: CASKRSGTSHYNEQFF

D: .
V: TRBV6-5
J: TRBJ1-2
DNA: TGTGCCAGCAGTTACGACACTAACTATGGCTACACCTTC
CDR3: CASSYDTNYGYTF

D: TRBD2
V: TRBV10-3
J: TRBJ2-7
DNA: TGTGCCATCAGCCTCGGACTAGCGGACTACGAGCAGTACTTC
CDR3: CAISLGLADYEQYF

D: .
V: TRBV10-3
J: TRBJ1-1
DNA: TGTGCCATCACCCCCGTAGGGGGGGGGTCGAGAGCTTTCTTT
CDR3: CAITPVGGGSRAFF

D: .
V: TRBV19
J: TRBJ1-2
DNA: TGTGCCAGTAGAAGACAAGGACTATATGGCTACACCTTC
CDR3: CASRRQGLYGYTF

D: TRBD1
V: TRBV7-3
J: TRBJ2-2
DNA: TGTGCCAGCAGGTCAGGGGGCGGGTTGGTCACCGGGGAGCTGTTTTTT
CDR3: CASRSGGGLVTGELFF

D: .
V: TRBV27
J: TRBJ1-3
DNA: TGTGCCAGCAGTTCAATCGGGGGGGTGGCTGGAAACACCATATATTTT
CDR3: CASSSIGGVAGNTIYF

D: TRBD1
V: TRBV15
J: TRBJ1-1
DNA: TGTGCCACCTCGGGAGACAGGGGGCGGACTGAAGCTTTCTTT
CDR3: CATSGDRGRTEAFF

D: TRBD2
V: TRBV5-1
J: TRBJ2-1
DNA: TGCGCCAGCAGCTCTGCGGGGGGGAACAATGAGCAGTTCTTC
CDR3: CASSSAGGNNEQFF

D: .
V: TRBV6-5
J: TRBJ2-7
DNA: TGTGCCAGCAGTGAAATACTCTACTCCTACGAGCAGTACTTC
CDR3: CASSEILYSYEQYF

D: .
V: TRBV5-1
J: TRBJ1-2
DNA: TGCGCCAGCAGCTTTCCGGCAGGGGACGGCTACACCTTC
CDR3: CASSFPAGDGYTF

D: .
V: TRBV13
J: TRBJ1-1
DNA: TGTGCCAGCAGCTTCCGAGCGGGATACACTGAAGCTTTCTTT
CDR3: CASSFRAGYTEAFF

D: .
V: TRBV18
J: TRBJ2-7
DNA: TGTGCCAGCTCACCGAGCCCCGGGACAATCCACGAGCAGTACTTC
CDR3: CASSPSPGTIHEQYF

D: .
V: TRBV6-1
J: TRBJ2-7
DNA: TGTGCCAGCAGTGAAGCAGGGGCGACCTACGAGCAGTACTTC
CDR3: CASSEAGATYEQYF

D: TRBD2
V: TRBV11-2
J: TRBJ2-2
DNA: TGTGCCAGCAGCTTTACGGGAGGACGGGACACCGGGGAGCTGTTTTTT
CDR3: CASSFTGGRDTGELFF

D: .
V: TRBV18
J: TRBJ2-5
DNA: TGTGCCAGCTCAGCCCTAGCGTACCAAGAGACCCAGTACTTC
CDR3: CASSALAYQETQYF

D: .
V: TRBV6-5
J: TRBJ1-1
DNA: TGTGCCAGCAGTTACTCTCACCGGGTGGACACTGAAGCTTTCTTT
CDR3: CASSYSHRVDTEAFF

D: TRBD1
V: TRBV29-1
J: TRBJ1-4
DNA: TGCAGCGTAAAGGCGGGACAGGGGAATGAAAAACTGTTTTTT
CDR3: CSVKAGQGNEKLFF

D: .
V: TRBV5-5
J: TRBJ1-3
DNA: TGTGCCAGCAGACTAAGACTAGGCCGGGCCCGCCGGGACACCATATATTTT
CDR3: CASRLRLGRARRDTIYF

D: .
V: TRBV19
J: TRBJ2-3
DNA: TGTGCCAGTAGTATAAGACACTCTAGCACAGATACGCAGTATTTT
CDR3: CASSIRHSSTDTQYF

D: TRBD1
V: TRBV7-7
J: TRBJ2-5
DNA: TGTGCCAGCAGCTTAGACAGGGGTGGAGAGACCCAGTACTTC
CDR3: CASSLDRGGETQYF

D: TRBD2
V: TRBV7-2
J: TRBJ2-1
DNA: TGTGCCAGCAGCTTAGGAGCGGGAGTGGTGGGCTACAATGAGCAGTTCTTC
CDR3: CASSLGAGVVGYNEQFF

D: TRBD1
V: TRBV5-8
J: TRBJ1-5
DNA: TGTGCCAGCAGCTCGGACAGGGGGGGTCAGCCCCAGCATTTT
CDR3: CASSSDRGGQPQHF

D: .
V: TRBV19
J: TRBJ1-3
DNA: TGTGCCAGCCAGGGCCAAAGGGGCTCTGGAAACACCATATATTTT
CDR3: CASQGQRGSGNTIYF

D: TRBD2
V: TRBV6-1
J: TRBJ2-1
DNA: TGTGCCAGCAGTGGACTAGCGGGAGGGAATGAGCAGTTCTTC
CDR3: CASSGLAGGNEQFF

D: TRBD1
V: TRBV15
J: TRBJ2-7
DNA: TGTGCCACCAGCAGCGACGGACAGGGGGCCTACGAGCAGTACTTC
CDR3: CATSSDGQGAYEQYF

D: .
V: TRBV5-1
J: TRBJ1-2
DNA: TGCGCCAGCAGCTTGTCGGGAGTCCTTTATGGCTACACCTTC
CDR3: CASSLSGVLYGYTF

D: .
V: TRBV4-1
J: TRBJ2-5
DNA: TGCGCCAGCAGCACCCACGGTACGACCCAGTACTTC
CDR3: CASSTHGTTQYF